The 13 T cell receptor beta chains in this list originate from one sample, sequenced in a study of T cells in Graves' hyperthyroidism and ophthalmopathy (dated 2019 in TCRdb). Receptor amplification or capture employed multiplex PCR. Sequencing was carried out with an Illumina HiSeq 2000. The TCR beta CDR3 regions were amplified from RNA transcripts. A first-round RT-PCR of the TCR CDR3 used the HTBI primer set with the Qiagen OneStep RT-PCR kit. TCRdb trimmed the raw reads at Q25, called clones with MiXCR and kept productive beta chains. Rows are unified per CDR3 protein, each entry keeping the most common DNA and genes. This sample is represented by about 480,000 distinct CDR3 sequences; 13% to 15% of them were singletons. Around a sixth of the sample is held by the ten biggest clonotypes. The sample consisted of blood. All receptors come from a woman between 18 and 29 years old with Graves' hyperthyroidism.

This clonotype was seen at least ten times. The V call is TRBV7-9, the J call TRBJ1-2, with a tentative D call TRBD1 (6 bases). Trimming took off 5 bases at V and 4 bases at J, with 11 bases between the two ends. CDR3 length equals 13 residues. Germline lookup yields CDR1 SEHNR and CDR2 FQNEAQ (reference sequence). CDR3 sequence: CASSEGVGYGYTF. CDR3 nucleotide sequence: TGTGCCAGCAGCGAGGGGGTTGGCTATGGCTACACCTTC.

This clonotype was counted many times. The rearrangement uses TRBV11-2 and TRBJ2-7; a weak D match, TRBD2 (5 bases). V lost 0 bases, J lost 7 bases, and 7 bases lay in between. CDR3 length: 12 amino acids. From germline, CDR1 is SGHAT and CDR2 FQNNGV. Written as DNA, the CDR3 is TGTGCCAGCAGCTTAGATCGAGGGGAGCAGTACGTC. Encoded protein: CASSLDRGEQYV.

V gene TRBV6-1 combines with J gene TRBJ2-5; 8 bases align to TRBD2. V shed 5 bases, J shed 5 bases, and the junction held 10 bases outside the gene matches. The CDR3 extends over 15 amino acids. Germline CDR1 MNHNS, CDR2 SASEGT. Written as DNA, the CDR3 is TGTGCCAGCAGTCCGGGACTAGTATTTTTGGAGACCCAGTACTTC. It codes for CASSPGLVFLETQYF.

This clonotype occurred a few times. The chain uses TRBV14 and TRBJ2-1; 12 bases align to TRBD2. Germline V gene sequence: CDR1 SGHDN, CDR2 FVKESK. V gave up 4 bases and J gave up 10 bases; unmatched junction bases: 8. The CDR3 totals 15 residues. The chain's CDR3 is CASSRRLAGVGEQFF. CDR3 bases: TGTGCCAGCAGCCGCCGACTAGCGGGAGTGGGAGAGCAGTTCTTC.

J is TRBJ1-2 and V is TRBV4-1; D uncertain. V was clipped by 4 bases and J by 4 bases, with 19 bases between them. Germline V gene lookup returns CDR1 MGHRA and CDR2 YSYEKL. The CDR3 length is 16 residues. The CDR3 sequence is CASSPFERLAIYGYTF. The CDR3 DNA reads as TGCGCCAGCAGCCCCTTTGAACGCCTCGCCATCTATGGCTACACCTTC.

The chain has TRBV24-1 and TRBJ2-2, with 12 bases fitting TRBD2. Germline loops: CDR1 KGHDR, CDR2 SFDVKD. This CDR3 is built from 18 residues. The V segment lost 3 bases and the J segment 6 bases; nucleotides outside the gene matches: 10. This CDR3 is CATSDAGTSGFYPGELFF. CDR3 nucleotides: TGTGCCACCAGTGATGCCGGGACTAGCGGGTTCTACCCCGGGGAGCTGTTTTTT.

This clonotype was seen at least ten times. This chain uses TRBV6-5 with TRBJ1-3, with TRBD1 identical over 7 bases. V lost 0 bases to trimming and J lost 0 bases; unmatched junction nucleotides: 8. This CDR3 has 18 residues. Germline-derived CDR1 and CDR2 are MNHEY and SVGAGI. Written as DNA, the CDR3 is TGTGCCAGCAGTTACTCAAGACAGGGAAGCTTCTCTGGAAACACCATATATTTT. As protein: CASSYSRQGSFSGNTIYF.

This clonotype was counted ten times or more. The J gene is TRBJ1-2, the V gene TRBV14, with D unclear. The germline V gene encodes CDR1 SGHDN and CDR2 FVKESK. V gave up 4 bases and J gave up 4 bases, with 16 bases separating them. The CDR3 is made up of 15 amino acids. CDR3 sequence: CASSPRRSALYGYTF. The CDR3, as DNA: TGTGCCAGCAGCCCACGCAGGAGTGCTCTCTATGGCTACACCTTC.

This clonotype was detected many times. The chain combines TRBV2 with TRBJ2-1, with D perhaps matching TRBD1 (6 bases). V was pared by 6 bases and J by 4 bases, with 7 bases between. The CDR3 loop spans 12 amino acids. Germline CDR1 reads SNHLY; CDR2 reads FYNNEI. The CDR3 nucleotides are TGTGCCAGCAGAGGACAGTACAATGAGCAGTTCTTC. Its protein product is CASRGQYNEQFF. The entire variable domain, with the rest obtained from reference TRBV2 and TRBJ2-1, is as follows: EPEVTQTPSHQVTQMGQEVILRCVPISNHLYFYWYRQILGQKVEFLVSFYNNEISEKSEIFDDQFSVERPDGSNFTLKIRSTKLEDSAMYFCASRGQYNEQFFGPGTRLTVL.

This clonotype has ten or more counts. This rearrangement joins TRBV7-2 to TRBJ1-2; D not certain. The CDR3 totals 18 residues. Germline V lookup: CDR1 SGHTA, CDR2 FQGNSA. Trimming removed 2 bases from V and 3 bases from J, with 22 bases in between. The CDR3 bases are TGTGCCAGCAGCTTAAACTCCAACACCGCTGCCGGGGACTATGGCTACACCTTC. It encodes CASSLNSNTAAGDYGYTF.

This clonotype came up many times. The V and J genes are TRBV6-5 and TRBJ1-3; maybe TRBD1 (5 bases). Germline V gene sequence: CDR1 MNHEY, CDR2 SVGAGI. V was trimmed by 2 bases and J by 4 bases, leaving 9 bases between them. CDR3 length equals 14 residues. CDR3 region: CASSYGRAGNTIYF. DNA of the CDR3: TGTGCCAGCAGTTACGGCAGGGCCGGAAACACCATATATTTT.

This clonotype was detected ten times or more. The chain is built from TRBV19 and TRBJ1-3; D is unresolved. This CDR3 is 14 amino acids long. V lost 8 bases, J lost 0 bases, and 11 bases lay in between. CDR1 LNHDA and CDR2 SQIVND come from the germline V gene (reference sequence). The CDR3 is CASRLHHSGNTIYF. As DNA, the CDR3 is TGTGCCAGTCGCTTACACCACTCTGGAAACACCATATATTTT.

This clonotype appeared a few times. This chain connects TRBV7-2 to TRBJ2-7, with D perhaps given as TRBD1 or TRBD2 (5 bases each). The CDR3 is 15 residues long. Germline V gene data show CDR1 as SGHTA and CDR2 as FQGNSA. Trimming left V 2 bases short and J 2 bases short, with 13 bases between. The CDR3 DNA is TGTGCCAGCAGCTTACGGGACGGTGGGGCCTACGAGCAGTACTTC. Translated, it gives CASSLRDGGAYEQYF.